What follows are 26 T cell receptor beta chains derived from one specimen sequenced in a study of T-cell reconstitution after alpha-beta-depleted transplantation in children. Unique molecular identifiers were used to barcode this TCRbeta library. TCRdb re-analysed the PCR reads in MiXCR, keeping a single row per CDR3 protein. The table shows around 94,000 distinct CDR3 sequences, with under 9% occurring only once. Sequencing used PBMCs, obtained before TCRalphabeta/CD19-depleted stem cell transplant. The receptors originated from a boy between 2 and 15 years old with acute lymphoblastic leukemia, due to receive a stem cell transplant.

This clonotype was seen many times. This chain connects TRBV20-1 to TRBJ2-7; the D gene is possibly TRBD2 (7 bases). Deletions cut 3 bases from V and 3 bases from J, with 15 bases between. The CDR3 runs 14 residues. Per the germline V gene, CDR1 is DFQATT and CDR2 is SNEGSKA (reference sequence). CDR3 in DNA: TGCAGTGCTAGCGAGGGGGAGGGATACTACGAGCAGTACTTC. Amino acids: CSASEGEGYYEQYF.

This clonotype was counted many times. The rearrangement joins TRBV19 to TRBJ2-5; either TRBD1 or TRBD2 may fit D (5 bases each). This CDR3 has 14 amino acids. Germline V lookup: CDR1 LNHDA, CDR2 SQIVND (reference sequence). Trimming pared 0 bases from V and 9 bases from J, leaving 14 bases between. This chain's CDR3 is CASSIDQGYGAQYF. The CDR3 DNA reads as TGTGCCAGTAGTATAGACCAGGGCTACGGGGCCCAGTACTTC.

For this clonotype: This may be a read error, as it is one base from a much larger clone. This rearrangement joins TRBV2 to TRBJ1-5, with D unclear. CDR1 is SNHLY, CDR2 FYNNEI, per germline. CDR3 size: 13 residues. The CDR3 loop is CAISEALRQPQHF. The DNA for the CDR3 is TGTGCCATCAGTGAAGCGCTTCGGCAGCCCCAGCATTTT.

This clonotype appeared a few times. V and J are TRBV5-5 and TRBJ1-2; a weak D match, TRBD1 (5 bases). Germline loops: CDR1 SGHKS, CDR2 YYEKEE (reference sequence). The CDR3 runs to 14 residues. The V gene lost 2 bases and the J gene lost 8 bases, with 16 bases spanning the gap. The CDR3 reads CASSFRDDTGGYTF. The DNA of the CDR3 is TGTGCCAGCAGCTTCCGGGACGATACTGGCGGCTACACCTTC.

A word on this clonotype: The CDR3 does not end in the conserved phenylalanine or tryptophan, so this is likely a read error. The chain carries TRBV27 and TRBJ1-1; TRBD1 matches 7 bases. Germline lookup yields CDR1 MNHEY and CDR2 SMNVEV (reference sequence). The CDR3 has 15 residues. J lost 5 bases, V lost 4 bases, and 10 bases had no gene match. Here the CDR3 reads CASSSVTGWGTEAFI. CDR3 nucleotide sequence: TGTGCCAGCAGTTCTGTGACAGGGTGGGGTACTGAAGCTTTCATT.

This clonotype was found a few times. The gene calls are TRBV6-2 or TRBV6-3 and TRBJ1-1, with D tentatively TRBD1 (5 bases). Trimming took 6 bases from V and 3 from J, leaving 17 bases between them. Germline V CDR1 and CDR2: MNHEY, SVGEGT. The CDR3 loop spans 15 amino acids. This CDR3 reads CASRGAWDSDTEAFF. The CDR3 DNA reads TGTGCCAGCAGGGGCGCCTGGGACTCAGACACTGAAGCTTTCTTT.

This clonotype was counted at least ten times. The chain recombines TRBV20-1 with TRBJ2-7, with TRBD1 matching 8 bases. The CDR3 runs to 15 residues. Trimming at V came to 3 bases and at J to 4 bases, leaving 11 bases not matched to a gene. Germline CDR1 is DFQATT and CDR2 is SNEGSKA (reference sequence). The CDR3 here is CSARQTTGAGYEQYF. Written as DNA, the CDR3 is TGCAGTGCTAGGCAGACGACAGGGGCTGGGTACGAGCAGTACTTC.

This clonotype was observed many times. V usage is TRBV20-1 and J usage is TRBJ2-2, with 10 bases matching TRBD2. This CDR3 is 13 amino acids long. V lost 7 bases, J lost 7 bases, and 6 bases stayed unmatched. Germline CDR1 reads DFQATT; CDR2 reads SNEGSKA (reference sequence). CDR3 protein: CSVTSGDHGELFF. CDR3 coding DNA: TGCAGTGTAACTAGCGGGGATCACGGGGAGCTGTTTTTT.

V gene TRBV12-3 or TRBV12-4 combines with J gene TRBJ1-2, with 7 bases that match TRBD1. With 5 bases clipped from V and 10 bases from J, the junction kept 7 bases outside the gene matches. The CDR3 spans 12 residues. CDR3 in amino acids: CASSLMGQPYTF. In DNA, the CDR3 is TGTGCCAGCAGTCTCATGGGACAGCCCTACACCTTC.

This clonotype was recorded at least ten times. This rearrangement joins TRBV20-1 to TRBJ1-1; 7 bases are a match to TRBD1. CDR3 length equals 14 residues. Losses at the gene ends were 0 bases for V and 4 bases for J; bases not matched to a gene: 5. Germline V gene data show CDR1 as DFQATT and CDR2 as SNEGSKA (reference sequence). The CDR3 DNA reads as TGCAGTGCTAGAGATCAGGACAGGTTCACTGAAGCTTTCTTT. It codes for CSARDQDRFTEAFF.

The table lists this clonotype with a few counts. The chain combines TRBV12-3 or TRBV12-4 with TRBJ1-5; possibly TRBD1 for D (5 bases). V dropped 2 bases and J dropped 1 base, with 18 bases sitting between them. This CDR3 has 18 residues. CDR3 in DNA: TGTGCCAGCAGTTTACGGGGGAGGAGAATACTGAGCAATCAGCCCCAGCATTTT. Translation gives CASSLRGRRILSNQPQHF.

This clonotype showed up just a few times. V usage is TRBV5-5 and J usage is TRBJ2-7; weak D call: TRBD1 (6 bases). The V end lost 2 bases, the J end lost 0 bases, and 15 bases lay between the germline ends. Germline V CDR1 and CDR2: SGHKS, YYEKEE (reference sequence). The CDR3 spans 16 residues. The CDR3 DNA is TGTGCCAGCAGCTTACGTCCGGGACACCTCTCCTACGAGCAGTACTTC. Translated: CASSLRPGHLSYEQYF. The full variable domain, its missing parts supplied by reference TRBV5-5 and TRBJ2-7, is DAGVTQSPTHLIKTRGQQVTLRCSPISGHKSVSWYQQVLGQGPQFIFQYYEKEERGRGNFPDRFSARQFPNYSSELNVNALLLGDSALYLCASSLRPGHLSYEQYFGPGTRLTVT.

This clonotype turned up a few times. This may be a read error, as it is one base from a much larger clone. The chain recombines TRBV5-4 with TRBJ1-2, with 9 bases that match TRBD1. The CDR3 sequence is 14 residues long. V was clipped by 2 bases and J by 5 bases; unmatched bases: 4. Germline V lookup: CDR1 SGHNT, CDR2 YYREEE (reference sequence). In DNA, the CDR3 is TGTGCCAGCAGCTTTGACAGGGGGAATTATGGCTACACCTTC. Protein product: CASSFDRGNYGYTF.

This clonotype was detected ten times or more. The rearrangement links TRBV10-2 to TRBJ2-7; D perhaps matches TRBD2 (6 bases). Germline V gene lookup returns CDR1 WSHSY and CDR2 SAAADI. V was cut by 11 bases and J by 2 bases, with 19 bases left in between. The CDR3 covers 14 residues. The CDR3 bases are TGCGCCGGTCTGCGGGACTTGCCTCCCTACGAGCAGTACTTC. Encoded protein: CAGLRDLPPYEQYF.

The table lists this clonotype with many counts. The chain joins TRBV3-1 to TRBJ2-7, with D tentatively TRBD1 or TRBD2 (5 bases each). V was shortened by 5 bases and J by 0 bases, with 17 bases between the two germline ends. The CDR3 spans 16 residues. Germline-derived CDR1 and CDR2 are LGHDT and YNNKEL (reference sequence). CDR3: CASSFPPGPTSYEQYF. The CDR3 region has the DNA TGTGCCAGCAGCTTTCCCCCGGGACCCACCTCCTACGAGCAGTACTTC.

This clonotype was found many times. The chain is built from TRBV7-2 and TRBJ2-3, with TRBD2 as a possible D gene (5 bases). This CDR3 is built from 14 residues. CDR1 and CDR2 from the germline V gene are SGHTA and FQGNSA. V dropped 2 bases and J dropped 2 bases, with 8 bases sitting between them. The CDR3 sequence is CASSLSGPTDTQYF. CDR3 DNA sequence: TGTGCCAGCAGCTTAAGCGGTCCCACAGATACGCAGTATTTT.

This clonotype was counted ten times or more. V and J are TRBV12-3 or TRBV12-4 and TRBJ1-5, with D possibly being TRBD1 (5 bases). V lost 4 bases to trimming and J lost 11 bases, with 12 bases between them. The CDR3 has 12 residues. The CDR3 sequence is CASSSVWGTQHF. The CDR3 coding sequence is TGTGCCAGCAGTTCGGTTTGGGGGACCCAGCATTTT.

This clonotype was seen ten or more times. The gene calls are TRBV2 and TRBJ2-5; 10 bases map to TRBD1. CDR1 and CDR2 from the germline V gene are SNHLY and FYNNEI. The junction had 6 bases not matched to a gene; V was cut back by 8 bases and J by 3 bases. This CDR3 has 14 amino acids. CDR3 nucleotide sequence: TGTGCCAGCCGCCTGGGACAGGGGAAAGAGACCCAGTACTTC. Protein product: CASRLGQGKETQYF. Together with reference TRBV2 and TRBJ2-5, the CDR3 gives the full variable domain: EPEVTQTPSHQVTQMGQEVILRCVPISNHLYFYWYRQILGQKVEFLVSFYNNEISEKSEIFDDQFSVERPDGSNFTLKIRSTKLEDSAMYFCASRLGQGKETQYFGPGTRLLVL.

DNA for the CDR3: TGTGCCAGCAGCAGGGACAGCAACACCGGGGAGCTGTTTTTT. Protein sequence: CASSRDSNTGELFF. V usage is TRBV7-2 and J usage is TRBJ2-2, with TRBD1 matching 7 bases. Germline CDR1 and CDR2: SGHTA and FQGNSA. With V trimmed by 5 bases and J by 2 bases, 2 bases remained unmatched. The CDR3 runs 14 residues.

This chain connects TRBV10-3 to TRBJ2-1; D tentatively fits TRBD1 or TRBD2 (5 bases each). The germline gives CDR1 ENHRY, CDR2 SYGVKD. The CDR3 is 15 residues long. V was trimmed by 7 bases and J by 9 bases, leaving 22 bases between them. CDR3 protein: CAIKQQSRSGGEQFF. The CDR3 DNA follows: TGTGCCATCAAACAACAGAGCCGAAGTGGGGGTGAGCAGTTCTTC.

Ten or more counts support this clonotype. The genes are TRBV5-1 and TRBJ2-2, with D perhaps being TRBD1 or TRBD2 (5 bases each). CDR3 length: 15 amino acids. Trimming took off 5 bases at V and 4 bases at J, with 15 bases between the two ends. CDR1 and CDR2 (germline): SGHRS, YFSETQ. CDR3: CASSSGTLGTGELFF. The CDR3 nucleotides are TGCGCCAGCAGTTCCGGGACCCTGGGCACCGGGGAGCTGTTTTTT.

The genes are TRBV7-9 and TRBJ2-4; D is undetermined. Trimming left V 4 bases short and J 3 bases short, with 4 bases between. Looked up from germline, CDR1 is SEHNR and CDR2 is FQNEAQ (reference sequence). This CDR3 contains 12 residues. The CDR3: CASSSDKNIQYF. The CDR3 nucleotides are TGTGCCAGCAGCTCGGACAAAAACATTCAGTACTTC.

This clonotype showed up many times. The V call is TRBV5-4, the J call TRBJ2-2, with 8 bases that match TRBD1. The CDR3 is made up of 16 amino acids. The germline CDR1 and CDR2 sequences are SGHNT and YYREEE (reference sequence). V was pared by 5 bases and J by 7 bases, with 13 bases of the junction left unmatched. The CDR3 protein is CASRIGQGAVSGELFF. The DNA for the CDR3 is TGTGCCAGCAGAATTGGTCAGGGGGCAGTAAGCGGGGAGCTGTTTTTT.

This clonotype occurred many times. This chain links TRBV12-3 or TRBV12-4 with TRBJ2-1, with 7 bases that match TRBD2. This CDR3 region has 15 residues. V shed 6 bases and J 2 bases; nucleotides not matched to a gene: 7. The CDR3 loop is CASSLSGLPYNEQFF. The CDR3 DNA reads TGTGCCAGCAGCCTATCGGGACTACCCTACAATGAGCAGTTCTTC.

The rearrangement links TRBV9 to TRBJ1-5; 7 nucleotides match TRBD1. V shed 5 bases, J shed 0 bases, and the junction held 14 bases outside the gene matches. Per the germline V gene, CDR1 is SGDLS and CDR2 is YYNGEE. The CDR3 has 18 residues. The CDR3 reads CASRTGLTGDLSNQPQHF. Here the CDR3 DNA reads TGTGCCAGCAGAACAGGTCTCACAGGGGATCTTAGCAATCAGCCCCAGCATTTT.

This clonotype was detected only once. The V call is TRBV4-1, the J call TRBJ2-5; possible D gene TRBD2, 5 bases. V shed 1 base and J shed 4 bases, with 22 bases lying between them. CDR1 is MGHRA and CDR2 is YSYEKL in the germline V gene. CDR3 length: 18 residues. This chain's CDR3 is CASSQATSSRQRTETQYF. The CDR3 DNA reads TGCGCCAGCAGCCAAGCTACGTCATCCAGGCAGCGGACAGAGACCCAGTACTTC.